Detailed here is one T cell receptor beta chain. Its antigen is unknown. The data derive from a study of OX40 agonist ivuxolimab in advanced cancers. Across the study: Intravenous ivuxolimab was administered to patients every 2 weeks at 0.01 to 10 mg/kg. Study outcomes and limitations: Doses of 0.1 to 3.0 mg/kg were accompanied by clonal expansion of CD4+ and CD8+ blood T cells by week 6. Partial responders receiving 0.1-3.0 mg/kg showed among the lowest clonal expansion.

TCRdb's copy holds only in-frame clones and misses some; the assay was immunoSEQ multiplex PCR. The sample includes about 37,000 clones, approximately 80% of them seen just once. This TCR came from an adult with an advanced solid tumor such as melanoma, head and neck, liver or kidney cancer. Sequencing was performed on CD4+ or CD8+ T cells sorted from blood, taken in a trial of the OX40 agonist ivuxolimab.

CDR3 sequence: CASSARTGTDYGYTF. The CDR3 bases are TGCGCCAGCAGTGCCCGGACAGGGACGGACTATGGCTACACCTTC. The chain couples TRBV10-2 to TRBJ1-2; 8 nucleotides line up with TRBD1. Germline V gene sequence: CDR1 WSHSY, CDR2 SAAADI. V gave up 4 bases and J gave up 3 bases; unmatched junction bases: 7. The CDR3 runs to 15 residues.